Listed below are T cell receptor beta chains from one sample, sequenced in a study of T cell responses to AZD1222 COVID-19 vaccine. Measured with immunoSEQ multiplex PCR; TCRdb has only the in-frame clones, and not every one. The sample holds roughly 150,000 clones, over 80% seen once. Material: peripheral blood, obtained 28 days after the second AZD1222 dose. These TCRs come from an adult who received the AZD1222 COVID-19 vaccine. Both conserved end residues are part of each CDR3. A D gene is named only where the DNA matches it firmly. Only some rows state a clone size, as once, few, many or a class for expanded clones.

j_gene	v_gene	abundance	d_gene	CDR3aa	CDR3nt
TRBJ2-7	TRBV28	.	.	CASTAGGPYEQYF	TGTGCCAGCACCGCCGGGGGCCCCTACGAGCAGTACTTC
TRBJ2-1	TRBV5-6	.	.	CASSLGTAIYNEQFF	TGTGCCAGCAGCTTGGGTACTGCGATCTACAATGAGCAGTTCTTC
TRBJ1-1	TRBV5-1	.	.	CASSQVGGSYRNTEAFF	TGCGCCAGCAGCCAAGTAGGGGGATCCTATAGGAACACTGAAGCTTTCTTT
TRBJ2-3	TRBV29-1	.	TRBD1	CSAEIDRADTQYF	TGCAGCGCTGAGATCGACAGGGCAGATACGCAGTATTTT
TRBJ2-4	TRBV3-1/TRBV3-2	.	.	CASSQARGGKNIQYF	TGTGCCAGCAGCCAAGCCCGAGGGGGCAAAAACATTCAGTACTTC
TRBJ2-5	TRBV4-1	.	TRBD2	CASSSGGGRSWETQYF	TGCGCCAGCAGCAGCGGGGGGGGCCGATCCTGGGAGACCCAGTACTTC
TRBJ2-7	TRBV5-1	.	.	CASSATQGNYEQYF	TGCGCCAGCAGCGCGACTCAGGGAAACTACGAGCAGTACTTC
TRBJ2-7	TRBV11-2	.	.	CASSSIEPIRGGEVYEQYF	TGTGCCAGCAGCTCAATAGAACCCATACGAGGGGGGGAGGTCTACGAGCAGTACTTC
TRBJ2-3	TRBV5-4	.	TRBD2	CASSPGLAGGGTQYF	TGTGCCAGCAGCCCGGGACTAGCGGGGGGGGGTACGCAGTATTTT
TRBJ1-1	TRBV2	once	.	CASTLEGTTEAFF	TGTGCCAGCACCCTGGAAGGGACCACTGAAGCTTTCTTT
TRBJ1-4	TRBV4-2	.	TRBD1	CASRGTANEKLFF	TGTGCCAGCCGTGGGACAGCTAATGAAAAACTGTTTTTT
TRBJ2-4	TRBV3-1/TRBV3-2	.	.	CASSLSRAHKNIQYF	TGTGCCAGCAGCCTGAGCAGGGCCCACAAAAACATTCAGTACTTC
TRBJ1-3	TRBV18	.	.	CSSSPRRGNAGNTIYF	TGTTCCAGCTCACCCCGGAGAGGGAACGCCGGAAACACCATATATTTT
TRBJ1-3	TRBV19	.	.	CASSIGARSSGNTIYF	TGTGCCAGTAGTATAGGTGCCAGGAGCTCTGGAAACACCATATATTTT
TRBJ1-1	TRBV4-1	.	.	CASSRVKMNTEAFF	TGCGCCAGCAGCCGCGTCAAAATGAACACTGAAGCTTTCTTT
TRBJ1-6	TRBV18	.	TRBD1	CASSLGQANSPLHF	TGTGCCAGCTCACTGGGACAGGCGAATTCACCCCTCCACTTT
TRBJ2-7	TRBV12-3/TRBV12-4	few	TRBD1	CASSGNRGHEQYF	TGTGCCAGCAGTGGGAACAGGGGCCACGAGCAGTACTTC
TRBJ1-2	TRBV2	.	.	CASSGAVRYGYTF	TGTGCCAGCAGTGGAGCAGTTCGGTATGGCTACACCTTC
TRBJ2-7	TRBV7-2	.	TRBD1	CASRTGWESYEQYF	TGTGCCAGCAGGACAGGGTGGGAATCCTACGAGCAGTACTTC
TRBJ2-1	TRBV18	.	TRBD2	CASSPTSGRSYNEQFF	TGTGCCAGCTCTCCCACTAGCGGGAGATCCTACAATGAGCAGTTCTTC
TRBJ2-7	TRBV4-2	.	.	CASSQDGGPSAYEQYF	TGTGCCAGCAGCCAAGATGGGGGGCCGTCCGCCTACGAGCAGTACTTC
TRBJ1-1	TRBV5-1	.	TRBD1	CASLPGQELGNTEAFF	TGCGCCAGCCTACCCGGACAGGAATTAGGGAACACTGAAGCTTTCTTT
TRBJ1-4	TRBV19	.	.	CASSIVVSNEKLFF	TGTGCCAGTAGTATAGTCGTTTCTAATGAAAAACTGTTTTTT
TRBJ2-2	TRBV11-2	.	.	CASSLWKGLVPGELFF	TGTGCCAGCAGCTTATGGAAAGGGCTCGTACCCGGGGAGCTGTTTTTT
TRBJ2-5	TRBV28	few	.	CASSPRTAGETQYF	TGTGCCAGCAGTCCCCGGACCGCCGGTGAGACCCAGTACTTC
TRBJ2-5	TRBV11-1	once	.	CASSFNRKETQYF	TGTGCCAGCAGCTTCAACAGAAAAGAGACCCAGTACTTC
TRBJ2-1	TRBV30	once	.	CAWIVGSSYNEQFF	TGTGCCTGGATCGTCGGAAGCTCCTACAATGAGCAGTTCTTC
TRBJ1-6	TRBV5-4	.	.	CASSLGGPDSPLHF	TGTGCCAGCAGCTTGGGGGGGCCAGATTCACCCCTCCACTTT
TRBJ1-6	TRBV7-9	.	.	CASSPDPNSPLHF	TGTGCCAGCAGTCCCGATCCCAATTCACCCCTCCACTTT
TRBJ2-5	TRBV4-1	.	.	CASSQEIEVRQETQYF	TGCGCCAGCAGCCAAGAAATCGAAGTACGCCAAGAGACCCAGTACTTC
TRBJ2-5	TRBV7-3	.	.	CASSPGGVETQYF	TGTGCCAGCAGCCCAGGGGGGGTGGAGACCCAGTACTTC
TRBJ1-4	TRBV5-1	once	TRBD1	CASSSDRLRGKLFF	TGCGCCAGCAGCTCGGACAGGCTTAGGGGAAAACTGTTTTTT
TRBJ1-2	TRBV7-2	.	.	CASGFKYGYTF	TGTGCCAGCGGTTTCAAGTATGGCTACACCTTC
TRBJ1-3	TRBV3-1/TRBV3-2	.	.	CASSQNRRGTIYF	TGTGCCAGCAGCCAAAATCGGCGGGGCACCATATATTTT
TRBJ2-5	TRBV10-3	once	.	CAISEPQGLEETQYF	TGTGCCATCAGTGAACCTCAGGGGCTAGAAGAGACCCAGTACTTC
TRBJ1-2	TRBV30	.	.	CAWSASGFYGYTF	TGTGCCTGGAGTGCGTCAGGGTTCTATGGCTACACCTTC
TRBJ2-7	TRBV20-1	.	TRBD1	CSASGTVDNYEQYF	TGCAGTGCTAGTGGGACAGTAGACAACTACGAGCAGTACTTC
TRBJ1-2	TRBV6-4	.	.	CASSESGVGYGYTF	TGTGCCAGCAGTGAGTCAGGGGTCGGCTATGGCTACACCTTC
TRBJ1-5	TRBV28	.	TRBD1	CASRGTGNQPQHF	TGTGCCAGCAGGGGGACAGGGAATCAGCCCCAGCATTTT
TRBJ2-7	TRBV29-1	.	.	CSVESQGGIGEYF	TGCAGCGTTGAATCGCAGGGCGGGATTGGGGAGTACTTC
TRBJ1-2	TRBV5-4	.	.	CASSPDPNYGYTF	TGTGCCAGCAGCCCTGACCCGAACTATGGCTACACCTTC
TRBJ1-3	TRBV19	.	.	CASGVKGNTIYF	TGTGCCAGTGGGGTTAAAGGGAACACCATATATTTT
TRBJ2-2	TRBV30	.	.	CAWSRGPNTGELFF	TGTGCCTGGAGCCGAGGTCCGAACACCGGGGAGCTGTTTTTT
TRBJ1-2	TRBV19	.	.	CASSISNRNWGYTF	TGTGCCAGTAGTATAAGCAACCGGAACTGGGGCTACACCTTC
TRBJ2-3	TRBV19	.	.	CASSISEGSTDTQYF	TGTGCCAGTAGTATATCGGAGGGAAGCACAGATACGCAGTATTTT
TRBJ2-7	TRBV6-2/TRBV6-3	.	TRBD2	CASSFTSGNYNYEQYF	TGTGCCAGCAGTTTCACTAGCGGGAATTATAACTACGAGCAGTACTTC
TRBJ1-1	TRBV9	.	.	CASGEGTEAFF	TGTGCCAGCGGTGAGGGCACTGAAGCTTTCTTT
TRBJ1-5	TRBV9	once	.	CASSGDGNQPQHF	TGTGCCAGCAGCGGTGACGGCAATCAGCCCCAGCATTTT
TRBJ1-2	TRBV6-5	.	.	CASTSDGRYQGRYTF	TGTGCCAGCACATCAGACGGCAGGTACCAGGGACGTTACACCTTC
TRBJ2-2	TRBV3-1/TRBV3-2	.	.	CASSETGRIVGELFF	TGTGCCAGCAGCGAGACGGGGAGAATCGTCGGGGAGCTGTTTTTT
TRBJ1-1	TRBV30	once	.	CAWTLWGKAFF	TGTGCCTGGACTCTCTGGGGAAAGGCTTTCTTT
TRBJ1-1	TRBV19	.	.	CASSILGEGEAFF	TGTGCCAGTAGTATATTAGGGGAAGGTGAAGCTTTCTTT
TRBJ1-1	TRBV6-5	.	.	CASMRAIGGTEAFF	TGTGCCAGCATGAGGGCGATCGGAGGTACTGAAGCTTTCTTT
TRBJ1-6	TRBV5-1	.	.	CASSIGTLGSPLHF	TGCGCCAGCAGCATCGGGACTTTGGGCTCACCCCTCCACTTT
TRBJ1-4	TRBV5-4	.	.	CASSDSEMDEKLFF	TGTGCCAGCAGCGACAGTGAAATGGATGAAAAACTGTTTTTT
TRBJ2-7	TRBV18	.	.	CASGGQAEQYF	TGTGCCAGTGGCGGCCAAGCCGAGCAGTACTTC
TRBJ1-4	TRBV10-3	.	.	CAISVVANEKLFF	TGTGCCATCAGTGTGGTCGCTAATGAAAAACTGTTTTTT